The clone carrying this T cell receptor (beta chain) is a singleton in its sample. The V end lost 5 bases, the J end lost 4 bases, and 14 bases lay between the germline ends. This CDR3 spans 14 amino acids. Germline loops: CDR1 MDHEN, CDR2 SYDVKM. The data belong to a study of T cell changes during pregnancy in multiple sclerosis. TCRdb keeps only in-frame clones here, not all; method: immunoSEQ multiplex PCR. In the table there are some 49,000 clones, nearly 90% of which are singletons. The chain links TRBV28 to TRBJ1-2; D possibly corresponds to TRBD1 (5 bases). This sample comprised peripheral blood, obtained after pregnancy. This clonotype was sampled from a female donor in good health, enrolled as a control in a pregnancy study. CDR3 in amino acids: CASSSGTAVYGYTF. CDR3 sequence (DNA): TGTGCCAGCAGTAGCGGGACGGCGGTCTATGGCTACACCTTC.